This T cell receptor beta chain was captured in a study of cytomegalovirus exposure and HLA in healthy donors. Overall study findings and caveats: Later work found most CMV-associated TCR beta chains apparently HLA-restricted.

Trimming left V 6 bases short and J 7 bases short, with 18 bases between. CDR3 length: 14 amino acids. Germline assignment: CDR1 SQVTM and CDR2 ANQGSEA. The primer mix had 60 Vbeta and 13 Jbeta primers. Here immunoSEQ multiplex PCR was the method, and the copy in TCRdb shows in-frame clones only, minus some. The sample holds 45,000 to 60,000 clones. Regarding donors, all were healthy bone marrow donors. Comment on this clone: Its antigen remains unknown.

The specimen sequenced was PBMCs. The chain employs TRBV29-1 and TRBJ2-2, with a weak D call TRBD2 (7 bases). The clonotype originates from a male donor in good health and CMV-seronegative. In DNA, the CDR3 is TGCAGCGTGGCGGGGGCGGGGGCCGGCGGGGAGCTGTTTTTT. It encodes CSVAGAGAGGELFF.